One sample yielded the 22 T cell receptor beta chains listed below, sequenced in a study of neurological immune-mediated disorders. TCRdb re-derived calls from the 5' RACE reads in MiXCR, one entry per CDR3 protein. This sample carries more than 35,000 distinct CDR3 sequences, under 6.5% of them seen once, and the ten largest clones take about 0.6%. Sequencing used CD4+ T cells from blood. These receptors were collected from a middle-aged woman in good health.

This clonotype showed up many times. The chain has TRBV5-1 and TRBJ1-5; D is unresolved. The CDR3 length is 13 residues. V dropped 4 bases and J dropped 4 bases, with 9 bases sitting between them. Looked up from germline, CDR1 is SGHRS and CDR2 is YFSETQ. The CDR3 DNA is TGCGCCAGCAGCCGAGAACAGAATCAGCCCCAGCATTTT. Translated: CASSREQNQPQHF.

Note on this clonotype: A junction end diverges from the germline sequence, so it may reflect a read error. This chain joins TRBV6-1 and TRBJ1-2, with D maybe TRBD1 (6 bases). Per germline, CDR1 MNHNS and CDR2 SASEGT. CDR3 length: 11 residues. CDR3 loop: CASSDGGHGAF. The CDR3 DNA reads as TGTGCCAGCAGTGATGGGGGACACGGCGCCTTC.

This clonotype was picked up many times. The chain is built from TRBV20-1 and TRBJ2-5; 8 nucleotides line up with TRBD2. This CDR3 is 13 amino acids long. The V and J ends lost 6 bases and 4 bases, in that order; junction bases with no gene match: 7. Germline loops: CDR1 DFQATT, CDR2 SNEGSKA (reference sequence). The CDR3 DNA reads as TGCAGTGCAGCCTGGCTAGCGGGAGAGACCCAGTACTTC. Its protein is CSAAWLAGETQYF.

This clonotype was detected ten times or more. The J gene is TRBJ1-5, the V gene TRBV20-1; 7 bases agree with TRBD1. Per the germline V gene, CDR1 is DFQATT and CDR2 is SNEGSKA (reference sequence). Trimming cost V 0 bases and J 9 bases; bases outside gene matches: 8. There are 14 residues in the CDR3. For the CDR3, the DNA is TGCAGTGCTAGAGAAATGACAGGGTCGGGGCCCCAGCATTTT. It encodes CSAREMTGSGPQHF.

This clonotype was detected many times. This chain links TRBV3-1 with TRBJ2-5; possibly TRBD2 for D (5 bases). Germline lookup yields CDR1 LGHDT and CDR2 YNNKEL (reference sequence). The CDR3 consists of 14 residues. V shed 5 bases and J shed 5 bases, with 15 bases lying between them. The CDR3 is CASSLQRSLETQYF. CDR3 sequence (DNA): TGTGCCAGCAGCTTACAGCGGTCCCTGGAGACCCAGTACTTC.

Many counts were recorded for this clonotype. This chain links TRBV12-3 or TRBV12-4 with TRBJ2-1, with 9 bases fitting TRBD1. The CDR3 is 15 amino acids. V was pared by 2 bases and J by 8 bases, with 7 bases of the junction left unmatched. CDR3 loop: CASSLRDRDPDEQFF. Written as DNA, the CDR3 is TGTGCCAGCAGTTTACGGGACAGGGACCCTGATGAGCAGTTCTTC.

This clonotype was counted at least ten times. DNA of the CDR3: TGCGCCAGCAGCTTGGGATCTTCCCAGGGGGGAAACACCATATATTTT. Translated, it gives CASSLGSSQGGNTIYF. The rearrangement joins TRBV5-1 to TRBJ1-3; TRBD1 might be the D (6 bases). From germline, CDR1 is SGHRS and CDR2 YFSETQ. The V end was cut by 0 bases, the J end by 4 bases, with 14 bases between. The CDR3 extends over 16 amino acids.

This clonotype was found many times. The V and J genes are TRBV15 and TRBJ2-3, with D unresolved. V gave up 1 base and J gave up 0 bases, with 8 bases separating them. CDR1 LNHNV and CDR2 YYDKDF come from the germline V gene (reference sequence). The CDR3 runs 15 residues. CDR3 coding DNA: TGTGCCACCAGCAGAGCGGCCGCCAGCACAGATACGCAGTATTTT. Its protein product is CATSRAAASTDTQYF.

This clonotype was counted many times. The rearrangement links TRBV6-2 or TRBV6-3 to TRBJ2-1; D is tentatively TRBD1 or TRBD2 (5 bases each). Trimming took off 7 bases at V and 0 bases at J, with 28 bases between the two ends. Per the germline V gene, CDR1 is MNHEY and CDR2 is SVGEGT. This CDR3 comprises 20 residues. In DNA, the CDR3 is TGTGCCAGCACCCCCCTCTTTGGGACCACAAACTCGGGCTCCTACAATGAGCAGTTCTTC. Translating it yields CASTPLFGTTNSGSYNEQFF.

This clonotype was picked up many times. This chain connects TRBV20-1 to TRBJ2-6; the D gene is possibly TRBD1 (6 bases). Germline CDR1 and CDR2: DFQATT and SNEGSKA (reference sequence). The CDR3 is made up of 14 amino acids. Deletions cut 6 bases from V and 2 bases from J, with 11 bases between. CDR3 sequence reads: CSAPAGAGANVLTF. CDR3 nucleotides: TGCAGTGCCCCCGCAGGGGCTGGGGCCAACGTCCTGACTTTC.

This clonotype was observed at least ten times. The V call is TRBV6-5, the J call TRBJ2-3; TRBD2 matches 10 bases. V was pared by 6 bases and J by 4 bases, with 10 bases of the junction left unmatched. CDR1 and CDR2 (germline): MNHEY, SVGAGI. This CDR3 spans 16 amino acids. CDR3 nucleotide sequence: TGTGCCAGCAGGCTGAGAAGCGGGAGGGCCCCAGATACGCAGTATTTT. This codes for CASRLRSGRAPDTQYF.

In its sample, this clonotype was seen a few times. The chain couples TRBV21-1 to TRBJ1-1. TRBV21-1 is marked as a pseudogene. The CDR3 is 14 amino acids. The CDR3 DNA is TGTGCCAGCAGCAAAGGATCGAGGGACACTGAAGCTTTCTTT. Its protein product is CASSKGSRDTEAFF.

This clonotype has a count of ten or more. The V gene is TRBV5-1, the J gene TRBJ2-3, with TRBD2 matching 7 bases. Per the germline V gene, CDR1 is SGHRS and CDR2 is YFSETQ. V lost 4 bases, J lost 1 base, and 6 bases stayed unmatched. CDR3 length: 15 amino acids. This chain's CDR3 is CASSLLGLGTDTQYF. CDR3 sequence (DNA): TGCGCCAGCAGCCTCCTTGGACTAGGCACAGATACGCAGTATTTT.

This clonotype was counted many times. This chain uses TRBV20-1 with TRBJ2-1; D gene ambiguous. The ends were cut back, 0 bases at V and 5 bases at J, with 17 bases in the middle. This CDR3 region has 16 residues. The germline CDR1 and CDR2 sequences are DFQATT and SNEGSKA (reference sequence). CDR3 sequence (DNA): TGCAGTGCTAGAGATCCACGGGCCCCCGGTAACAATGAGCAGTTCTTC. Its protein product is CSARDPRAPGNNEQFF.

This clonotype was observed many times. The chain joins TRBV7-2 to TRBJ2-3; 8 bases align to TRBD2. The CDR3 consists of 15 residues. After removal of 4 bases from V and 6 bases from J, the junction contained 9 bases not matched to a gene. Germline CDR1 reads SGHTA; CDR2 reads FQGNSA. CDR3 in DNA: TGTGCCAGCAGCTCCCGGGAGGGGCAGGTGGATACGCAGTATTTT. It codes for CASSSREGQVDTQYF.

This clonotype was detected ten times or more. The chain is built from TRBV11-2 and TRBJ2-7; D unresolved. Germline CDR1 is SGHAT and CDR2 is FQNNGV. V lost 4 bases, J lost 4 bases, and 2 bases lay in between. The CDR3 covers 10 residues. CDR3 nucleotides: TGTGCCAGCAGCTCTTACGAGCAGTACTTC. This sequence encodes CASSSYEQYF.

This clonotype has a count of ten or more. The chain recombines TRBV6-4 with TRBJ2-2, with 8 bases lining up with TRBD2. CDR1 and CDR2 (germline): MRHNA, SNTAGT. Trimming removed 5 bases from V and 1 base from J; junction bases left unmatched: 6. The CDR3 loop spans 16 amino acids. CDR3 nucleotide sequence: TGTGCCAGCAGTTTCCTACTAGCGGAGAACACCGGGGAGCTGTTTTTT. It codes for CASSFLLAENTGELFF.

This clonotype was recorded at least ten times. The chain has TRBV2 and TRBJ2-3; the match to TRBD2 covers 8 bases. V lost 6 bases to trimming and J lost 0 bases; unmatched junction nucleotides: 5. Germline-derived CDR1 and CDR2 are SNHLY and FYNNEI. The CDR3 is 15 residues long. Written as DNA, the CDR3 is TGTGCCAGCAGGAGACTAGCGTCGAGCACAGATACGCAGTATTTT. Its protein is CASRRLASSTDTQYF.

This clonotype has ten or more counts. This rearrangement joins TRBV28 to TRBJ1-2, with D maybe TRBD1 (5 bases). V lost 7 bases and J 1 base, leaving 19 bases between the germline ends. The CDR3 loop spans 16 amino acids. Germline V gene lookup returns CDR1 MDHEN and CDR2 SYDVKM. DNA of the CDR3: TGTGCCAGCATAGACCCCGGGGCTTCTTATAACTATGGCTACACCTTC. Amino acid sequence: CASIDPGASYNYGYTF.

This clonotype was seen at least ten times. The V and J genes are TRBV3-1 and TRBJ1-4; 9 nucleotides align to TRBD1. The CDR3 loop spans 15 amino acids. The germline V gene encodes CDR1 LGHDT and CDR2 YNNKEL (reference sequence). V lost 3 bases, J lost 7 bases, and 6 bases stayed unmatched. The CDR3 reads CASSQTQGAIEKLFF. The DNA for the CDR3 is TGTGCCAGCAGCCAGACACAGGGGGCAATTGAAAAACTGTTTTTT.

This clonotype was counted at least ten times. The chain couples TRBV20-1 to TRBJ2-7, with 8 bases matching TRBD1. The CDR3 has 14 amino acids. V lost 0 bases to trimming and J lost 1 base; unmatched junction nucleotides: 2. Germline CDR1 reads DFQATT; CDR2 reads SNEGSKA (reference sequence). The CDR3 is CSAREWTGSYEQYF. The DNA of the CDR3 is TGCAGTGCTAGAGAGTGGACAGGGTCCTACGAGCAGTACTTC.

This clonotype was seen at least ten times. The V and J genes are TRBV20-1 and TRBJ2-3; TRBD2 agrees at 8 bases. The ends lost 3 bases at V and 1 base at J; junction bases unmatched: 9. This CDR3 spans 16 amino acids. In germline, CDR1 is DFQATT, CDR2 SNEGSKA (reference sequence). This CDR3 is CSASSRGAGGTDTQYF. Written as DNA, the CDR3 is TGCAGTGCTAGCTCCCGGGGAGCGGGGGGCACAGATACGCAGTATTTT.